The clone carrying this T cell receptor (beta chain) was recorded many times. Antigen: not known. The sample belongs to a study of human T cells and chemical hapten exposure. The wider study: Patch tests put 0.01% DPC on the upper back, and the results were checked at 6 days. Study results and limitations: Donors were affected by alopecia, so their immune reaction might vary from that of healthy individuals.

The germline gives CDR1 LGHNA, CDR2 YSLEER. Trimming took off 6 bases at V and 3 bases at J, with 14 bases between the two ends. This CDR3 contains 14 residues. MiXCR was run by TCRdb on the RACE reads, yielding one entry per CDR3 protein. Counted here are roughly 120,000 distinct CDR3 sequences, 9% to 13% occurring once; the ten biggest clones make up 1.1% to 1.5%. Time point given: patch test 1, 2 weeks after DPC sensitization. Treatment of the sample: therapeutic diphenylcyclopropenone sensitization with weekly scalp DPC. The study drew its donors from alopecia patients who were 18 to 70 years old and suitable for DPC.

The chain uses TRBV4-3 and TRBJ1-2; D is perhaps TRBD1 (6 bases). The sample here was whole blood, taken in connection with sensitization to the hapten diphenylcyclopropenone (DPC). The source of this sequence is a woman between 50 and 59 years old with alopecia areata. Some clones in this sample may be carry-over from other donors' samples. The DNA for the CDR3 is TGCGCCAGCAGTCCGCGTGGGACATACTATGGCTACACCTTC. Residues: CASSPRGTYYGYTF.